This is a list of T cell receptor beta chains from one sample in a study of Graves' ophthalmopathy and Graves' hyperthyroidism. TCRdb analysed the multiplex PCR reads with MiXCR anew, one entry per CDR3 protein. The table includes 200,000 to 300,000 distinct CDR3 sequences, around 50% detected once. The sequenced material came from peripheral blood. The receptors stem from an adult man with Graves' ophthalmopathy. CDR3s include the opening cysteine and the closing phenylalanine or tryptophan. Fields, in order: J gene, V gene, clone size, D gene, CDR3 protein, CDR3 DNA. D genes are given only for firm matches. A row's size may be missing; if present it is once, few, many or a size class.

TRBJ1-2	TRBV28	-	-	CASSGTKGYTF	TGTGCCAGCAGTGGTACTAAAGGCTACACCTTC
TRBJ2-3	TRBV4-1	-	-	CASRGRDTDTQYF	TGCGCCAGCAGAGGCAGGGATACAGATACGCAGTATTTT
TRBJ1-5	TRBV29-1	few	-	CSVIQGNQPQHF	TGCAGCGTTATACAGGGAAATCAGCCCCAGCATTTT
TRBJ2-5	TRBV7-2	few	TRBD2	CASSSLTSGGAGETQYF	TGTGCCAGCAGCTCCCTAACTAGCGGGGGGGCCGGGGAGACCCAGTACTTC
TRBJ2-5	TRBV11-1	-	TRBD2	CASSRAGERETQYF	TGTGCCAGCTCTCGGGCGGGGGAGAGGGAGACCCAGTACTTC
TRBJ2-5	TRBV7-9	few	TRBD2	CASSFGLAGGPGETQYF	TGTGCCAGCAGCTTTGGCCTAGCGGGGGGGCCCGGTGAGACCCAGTACTTC
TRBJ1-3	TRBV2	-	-	CASSDGGNTIYF	TGTGCCAGCAGTGATGGCGGAAACACCATATATTTT
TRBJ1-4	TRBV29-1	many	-	CSVEGTETHEKLFF	TGCAGCGTTGAGGGGACCGAAACTCATGAAAAACTGTTTTTT
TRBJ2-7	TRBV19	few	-	CASRGRPGGEQYF	TGTGCCAGTCGAGGGAGGCCCGGAGGCGAGCAGTACTTC
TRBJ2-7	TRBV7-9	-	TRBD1	CASSSDRGGHEQYF	TGTGCCAGCAGCTCAGACAGGGGCGGCCACGAGCAGTACTTC
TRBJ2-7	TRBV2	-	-	CASSEGAGATDEQYF	TGTGCCAGCAGTGAAGGGGCAGGGGCGACGGACGAGCAGTACTTC
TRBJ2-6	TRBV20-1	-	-	CSAREGGGLALGANVLTF	TGCAGTGCTAGAGAGGGAGGGGGGCTAGCTCTGGGGGCCAACGTCCTGACTTTC
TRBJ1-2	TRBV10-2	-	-	CASSYRGGYTF	TGTGCCAGCAGTTACCGAGGGGGCTACACCTTC
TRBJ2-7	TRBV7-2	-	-	CASSLAAGGGSYEQYF	TGTGCCAGCAGCTTAGCGGCGGGCGGAGGCTCCTACGAGCAGTACTTC
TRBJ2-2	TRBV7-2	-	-	CASSLPGPNTGELFF	TGTGCCAGCAGCCTTCCGGGACCCAACACCGGGGAGCTGTTTTTT
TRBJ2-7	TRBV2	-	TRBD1	CASSLAWAGGAEQYF	TGTGCCAGCAGCTTGGCCTGGGCAGGGGGCGCCGAGCAGTACTTC
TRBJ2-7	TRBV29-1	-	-	CSVTREYEQYF	TGCAGCGTTACCAGGGAGTACGAGCAGTACTTC
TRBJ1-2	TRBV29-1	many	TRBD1	CSVEEDRVNYGYTF	TGCAGCGTTGAAGAGGACAGGGTTAACTATGGCTACACCTTC
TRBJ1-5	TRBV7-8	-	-	CASSLRVQPQHF	TGTGCCAGCAGCCTCAGGGTTCAGCCCCAGCATTTT
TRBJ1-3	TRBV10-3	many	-	CAIRVVSGNTIYF	TGTGCCATCAGAGTCGTTTCGGGAAACACCATATATTTT
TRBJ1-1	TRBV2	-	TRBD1	CASSPGQGLLEAFF	TGTGCCAGCAGCCCCGGACAGGGCTTACTTGAAGCTTTCTTT
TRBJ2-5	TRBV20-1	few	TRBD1	CSASARTGEETQYF	TGCAGTGCTAGTGCGCGGACAGGGGAAGAGACCCAGTACTTC
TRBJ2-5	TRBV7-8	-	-	CASSSYVRQETQYF	TGTGCCAGCAGTTCCTACGTGAGGCAAGAGACCCAGTACTTC
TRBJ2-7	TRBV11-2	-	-	CASSPGTRTYEQYF	TGTGCCAGCAGCCCAGGGACACGGACCTACGAGCAGTACTTC
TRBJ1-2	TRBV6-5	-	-	CASSLRGGDYGYTF	TGTGCCAGCAGTCTCAGGGGAGGGGACTATGGCTACACCTTC
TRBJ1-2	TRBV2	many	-	CASSADRANTF	TGTGCCAGCAGTGCCGACAGAGCGAACACCTTC
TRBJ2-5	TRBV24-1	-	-	CATGEGPVETQYF	TGTGCCACCGGGGAAGGACCCGTGGAGACCCAGTACTTC
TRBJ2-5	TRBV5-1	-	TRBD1	CASSLVRTGGEETQYF	TGCGCCAGCAGCTTGGTCCGGACAGGGGGTGAGGAGACCCAGTACTTC
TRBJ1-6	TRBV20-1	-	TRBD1	CSASPGTGYGSPLHF	TGCAGTGCCAGCCCCGGGACAGGGTACGGTTCACCCCTCCACTTT
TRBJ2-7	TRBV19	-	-	CAGSLDRYSYEQYF	TGTGCCGGTAGTCTGGACAGATACTCCTACGAGCAGTACTTC
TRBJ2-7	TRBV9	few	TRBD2	CASSPGLAGNYEQYF	TGTGCCAGCAGCCCAGGACTAGCGGGGAACTACGAGCAGTACTTC
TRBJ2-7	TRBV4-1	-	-	CASSLVDQNYEQYF	TGCGCCAGCAGCCTAGTCGACCAGAACTACGAGCAGTACTTC
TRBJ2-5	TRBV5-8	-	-	CASSLRLDWETQYF	TGTGCCAGCAGCTTGCGACTAGACTGGGAGACCCAGTACTTC
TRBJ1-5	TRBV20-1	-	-	CSARDLGASGAQHF	TGCAGTGCTAGAGATCTCGGGGCGAGTGGGGCCCAGCATTTT
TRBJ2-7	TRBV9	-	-	CASSVLGTFSYEQYF	TGTGCCAGCAGCGTATTAGGGACATTTTCCTACGAGCAGTACTTC
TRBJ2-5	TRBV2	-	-	CASSERQGSGETQYF	TGTGCCAGCAGTGAAAGGCAGGGGTCGGGAGAGACCCAGTACTTC
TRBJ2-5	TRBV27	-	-	CASSESFSGLETQYF	TGTGCCAGCAGTGAGTCGTTCTCGGGCCTTGAGACCCAGTACTTC
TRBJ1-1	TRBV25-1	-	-	CASSDRKGTTTEAFF	TGTGCCAGCAGTGATAGGAAAGGTACCACGACTGAAGCTTTCTTT
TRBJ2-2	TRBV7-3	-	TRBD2	CASSPSTSGRAAGELFF	TGTGCCAGCAGCCCATCGACTAGCGGGAGGGCCGCGGGGGAGCTGTTTTTT
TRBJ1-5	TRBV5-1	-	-	CASSWTSGVNEPQHF	TGCGCCAGCAGCTGGACTAGCGGGGTCAATGAGCCCCAGCATTTT
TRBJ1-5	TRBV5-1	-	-	CASSLEGGANNQPQHF	TGCGCCAGCAGCTTGGAAGGGGGGGCGAACAATCAGCCCCAGCATTTT
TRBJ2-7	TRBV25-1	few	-	CASRPTGFSYEQYF	TGTGCCAGCCGTCCTACAGGTTTCTCCTACGAGCAGTACTTC
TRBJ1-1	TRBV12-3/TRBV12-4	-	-	CASGEEEGTEAFF	TGTGCCAGTGGAGAGGAAGAGGGCACTGAAGCTTTCTTT
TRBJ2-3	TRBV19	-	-	CASSIGRRSTDTQYF	TGTGCCAGTAGTATAGGACGTCGTAGCACAGATACGCAGTATTTT
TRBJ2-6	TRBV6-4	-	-	CASQGSSSGANVLTF	TGTGCCAGCCAGGGGTCAAGCTCTGGGGCCAACGTCCTGACTTTC
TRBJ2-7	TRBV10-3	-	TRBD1	CAISDGSGTGTYEQYF	TGTGCCATCAGTGATGGATCCGGGACAGGGACCTACGAGCAGTACTTC
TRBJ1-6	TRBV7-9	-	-	CASSLGQVSSSYNSPLHF	TGTGCCAGCAGCTTAGGACAGGTTTCCAGCTCCTATAATTCACCCCTCCACTTT
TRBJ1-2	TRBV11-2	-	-	CAISLGPGGPDGYTF	TGTGCCATCAGCTTAGGTCCGGGGGGACCAGATGGCTACACCTTC
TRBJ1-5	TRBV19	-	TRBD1	CASSVGQGYQPQHF	TGTGCCAGTAGTGTGGGACAGGGGTATCAGCCCCAGCATTTT
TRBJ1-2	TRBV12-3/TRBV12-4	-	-	CASSEEEGYGYTF	TGTGCCAGCAGTGAGGAGGAGGGCTATGGCTACACCTTC
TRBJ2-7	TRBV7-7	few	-	CASSVRALPPGEQYF	TGTGCTAGCAGCGTGCGAGCATTACCACCCGGCGAGCAGTACTTC
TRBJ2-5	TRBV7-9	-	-	CASSLARSGRWGTQYF	TGTGCCAGCAGCTTAGCCAGATCGGGCAGATGGGGGACCCAGTACTTC
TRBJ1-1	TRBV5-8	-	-	CASSLPGAMNTEAFF	TGTGCCAGCAGCTTGCCAGGAGCGATGAACACTGAAGCTTTCTTT
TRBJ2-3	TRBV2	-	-	CASSEGGTDTQYF	TGTGCCAGCAGTGAAGGAGGCACAGATACGCAGTATTTT
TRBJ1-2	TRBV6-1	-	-	CASSESDHGNYGYTF	TGTGCCAGCAGTGAATCGGACCACGGAAACTATGGCTACACCTTC
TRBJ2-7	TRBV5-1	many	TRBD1	CASSSGTGDYEQYF	TGCGCCAGCAGCTCCGGGACAGGGGACTACGAGCAGTACTTC
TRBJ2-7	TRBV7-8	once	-	CASSSRSPKQYF	TGTGCCAGCAGCTCCCGCAGCCCCAAGCAGTACTTC